This T cell receptor beta chain was sequenced for a study of glioma-infiltrating T cells after dendritic cell vaccination. Study in general: Glioblastoma patients came from Phase I and II dendritic cell vaccination trials.

The sample holds one count of this clone. The trim removed 6 bases at V and 7 bases at J, leaving 4 bases unmatched. The CDR3 runs to 13 residues. Germline loops: CDR1 MDHEN, CDR2 SYDVKM. The primer mix had 60 V beta and 13 J beta primers. Sequencing was performed with immunoSEQ multiplex PCR; in TCRdb, only in-frame clones are kept and a portion is missing. The sample records roughly 60,000 clones, around nine tenths being singletons. Time point given: after dendritic cell vaccination, including at tumor progression/relapse. None of the glioblastoma patients had an isocitrate dehydrogenase mutation. V and J are TRBV28 and TRBJ1-5; the match to TRBD1 covers 9 bases. The material was blood, obtained after dendritic cell vaccination. This TCR was recovered from a human donor with glioblastoma. The CDR3 region is CASRDRGRQPQHF. The CDR3 DNA sequence: TGTGCCAGCAGGGACAGGGGAAGGCAGCCCCAGCATTTT.